The 10 T cell receptor beta chains below come from one sample, sequenced in a study of T cell repertoires in cytomegalovirus infection (dated by TCRdb to the late 2010s). Instrument used: Illumina HiSeq 1500. In TCRdb, the public reads were trimmed at Q25 with fastp and aligned with MiXCR, with productive beta chains retained. Every distinct CDR3 protein forms one entry, paired with its most common genes and DNA. This sample has more than 500,000 distinct CDR3 sequences in its table, and approximately 15% of those were observed once. The ten largest clones add up to approximately 24% of the sample. The sequenced sample consisted of CD8+ T cells from PBMCs. All receptors come from a human donor in good health (CMV status not recorded). Some clones in this sample may be carry-over from other donors' samples.

This clonotype was observed a few times. J is TRBJ1-4 and V is TRBV4-2, with D perhaps matching TRBD1 (5 bases). V lost 0 bases and J lost 8, with 13 bases in between. The CDR3 extends over 15 amino acids. Germline V CDR1 and CDR2: LGHNA, YNFKEQ. CDR3 loop: CASSQDEGSQEKLFF. DNA for the CDR3: TGTGCCAGCAGCCAAGATGAGGGGAGCCAGGAAAAACTGTTTTTT.

This chain uses TRBV6-6 with TRBJ1-3, with TRBD1 matching over 8 bases. The CDR3 contains 17 residues. The trim removed 2 bases at V and 6 bases at J, leaving 12 bases unmatched. The germline V gene has CDR1 MNHNY and CDR2 SVGAGI (reference sequence). The CDR3 here is CASSYPPDRAEINTIYF. CDR3 DNA sequence: TGTGCCAGCAGTTACCCTCCGGACAGGGCGGAAATAAACACCATATATTTT.

The rearrangement joins TRBV6-5 to TRBJ2-1, with 16 nucleotides matching TRBD2. The CDR3 is made up of 20 amino acids. The J segment lost 4 bases and the V segment lost 0 bases, leaving 9 bases of the junction unmatched. Germline CDR1 and CDR2: MNHEY and SVGAGI. CDR3 amino acids: CASSYSRGLAGGLRYNEQFF. The CDR3 region has the DNA TGTGCCAGCAGTTACTCCCGGGGACTAGCGGGGGGGCTAAGGTACAATGAGCAGTTCTTC.

This clonotype was seen repeatedly, ten times or more. In DNA form, the CDR3 reads TGTGCCAGCAGTTACGGGGGAACAGGGCAAGGCTACACCTTC. This translates into CASSYGGTGQGYTF. The rearrangement links TRBV6-2 or TRBV6-3 to TRBJ1-2; perhaps TRBD1 as D (6 bases). Germline-derived CDR1 and CDR2 are MNHEY and SVGEGT. This CDR3 comprises 14 residues. The V end was cut by 2 bases, the J end by 8 bases, with 15 bases between.

This chain links TRBV20-1 with TRBJ1-1; TRBD1 might be the D (6 bases). CDR3 length equals 12 residues. Germline V CDR1 and CDR2: DFQATT, SNEGSKA (reference sequence). V shed 5 bases and J shed 4 bases, with 11 bases lying between them. The CDR3 region is CSAVTGPTEAFF. DNA for the CDR3: TGCAGTGCTGTTACAGGGCCCACTGAAGCTTTCTTT.

In this sample, this clonotype turned up once. V and J are TRBV9 and TRBJ2-1; perhaps TRBD1 as D (6 bases). CDR1 and CDR2 (germline): SGDLS, YYNGEE. The length of the CDR3 is 14 residues. Trimming cost V 3 bases and J 6 bases, with 13 bases left between them. CDR3 sequence: CASSATGSGNEQFF. CDR3 DNA: TGTGCCAGCAGCGCTACAGGGTCCGGCAATGAGCAGTTCTTC.

In this sample, this clonotype turned up a few times. The gene calls are TRBV7-9 and TRBJ1-2; D is ambiguous. The CDR3 spans 18 residues. Germline loops: CDR1 SEHNR, CDR2 FQNEAQ (reference sequence). V was pared by 1 base and J by 3 bases, with 21 bases between. The CDR3 protein is CASSLDQIMSGRDYGYTF. The DNA of the CDR3 is TGTGCCAGCAGCTTAGATCAAATCATGTCCGGGAGAGACTATGGCTACACCTTC.

This clonotype showed up just a few times. The chain is built from TRBV11-2 and TRBJ2-7; D uncertain. V gave up 4 bases and J gave up 7 bases, with 8 bases separating them. Germline loops: CDR1 SGHAT, CDR2 FQNNGV. CDR3 length: 11 amino acids. The CDR3 bases are TGTGCCAGCAGCTCGGCCGGTGAGCAGTACTTC. Its translation is CASSSAGEQYF.

In its sample, this clonotype was seen many times. The J gene is TRBJ2-3, the V gene TRBV4-1; unclear D gene. From germline, CDR1 is MGHRA and CDR2 YSYEKL. The CDR3 sequence is 15 residues long. V lost 1 base and J lost 5, with 13 bases in between. The chain's CDR3 is CASSQVSGPGDTQYF. The CDR3, as DNA: TGCGCCAGCAGCCAAGTATCGGGCCCGGGAGATACGCAGTATTTT.

This clonotype was seen a handful of times. Its ends do not fully match the called genes, so a read error is possible. The chain combines TRBV4-1 with TRBJ2-3; 8 bases align to TRBD2. CDR3 size: 16 residues. Per germline, CDR1 MGHRA and CDR2 YSYEKL. CDR3 nucleotide sequence: TGTGCCAGCAGCCAACGACTAGCGCCGTCCACAGATACGCAGTATTTT. It yields the protein CASSQRLAPSTDTQYF.